The clone carrying this T cell receptor beta chain was seen just once. This CDR3 is 13 amino acids long. Germline CDR1 is MNHEY and CDR2 is SMNVEV (reference sequence). V was shortened by 6 bases and J by 2 bases, with 8 bases between the two germline ends. This sample is part of a study of blood T cell repertoires in COVID-19. The overall study: Sources were T cells, B-cell-depleted T cells, or PBMCs; the material itself was cDNA or gDNA.

Repertoires were generated with immunoSEQ multiplex PCR, while TCRdb's copy carries only in-frame clones and drops some. The sample includes 150,000 to 200,000 clones, 81% seen only once; the top ten take about 10%. This receptor was taken from a woman aged 40 to 55 with COVID-19, enrolled during active disease. This chain links TRBV27 with TRBJ1-5; a possible D gene is TRBD1 (6 bases). The sequencing input was peripheral blood. The CDR3 is CASRAGGNQPQHF. CDR3 sequence (DNA): TGTGCCAGCAGGGCAGGGGGCAATCAGCCCCAGCATTTT.